This T cell receptor beta chain was sequenced during a study of blood T cell repertoires in COVID-19. Study information: Italy, Spain and the United States were the sources of the convalescent and acute COVID-19 samples. The analysed material was cDNA or gDNA that came from T cells, B-cell-depleted T cells, or PBMCs.

The germline gives CDR1 KGHSY, CDR2 FQNENV. This CDR3 contains 14 residues. Trimming removed 4 bases at V and 6 bases at J, with 16 bases between. The authors' processing: Amplification of reference gene primers was used by the study to estimate nucleated cell counts. Sequencing used immunoSEQ multiplex PCR; TCRdb keeps in-frame clones, though not all of them. That table supplies the V and J calls and clone size; D and trimming were determined from the DNA. The table includes 200,000 to 250,000 clones, approximately 81% detected once. In its sample, this clone was seen a few times. The sample was peripheral blood. The sequence came from a man under 40 with active or convalescent COVID-19. V and J are TRBV16 and TRBJ2-7; D perhaps matches TRBD1 (7 bases). CDR3 bases: TGTGCCAGCAGCCCCAGGGGGGAAAAGGGCGAGCAGTACTTC. Encoded protein: CASSPRGEKGEQYF.